One T cell receptor beta chain is described in this entry. The sample is drawn from a study of cytomegalovirus exposure and HLA in healthy donors. 60 Vbeta and 13 Jbeta primers were used in PCR. Repertoires were generated with immunoSEQ multiplex PCR, while TCRdb's copy carries only in-frame clones and drops some. The table shows 150,000 to 200,000 clones, with 80% occurring only once. This CDR3 region has 15 residues. V was trimmed by 2 bases and J by 4 bases, leaving 11 bases between them. From germline, CDR1 is LNHDA and CDR2 SQIVND (reference sequence). The J gene is TRBJ2-2, the V gene TRBV19, with D possibly being TRBD2 (5 bases). The source material was PBMCs. The origin of this receptor is a woman in her thirties or forties in good health and CMV-seronegative. The CDR3 protein is CASSITPGITGELFF. CDR3 nucleotide sequence: TGTGCCAGTAGTATAACTCCCGGGATCACCGGGGAGCTGTTTTTT.